A single T cell receptor (beta chain) is shown here with its context. At one of its ends the junction is not consistent with the germline gene, which may arise from a read error. TCR beta CDR3 region amplification was performed from RNA transcripts. When the TCR CDR3 underwent first-round RT-PCR, the HTBI primer set was used. MiXCR was run by TCRdb on the multiplex PCR reads, yielding one entry per CDR3 protein. Of a few hundred thousand distinct CDR3 sequences listed, 15% to 18% were seen once; the top ten hold under 8%. This specimen belongs to a study of T cells in Graves' hyperthyroidism and ophthalmopathy. Germline lookup yields CDR1 SSHAT and CDR2 FNYEAQ (reference sequence). This CDR3 has 16 residues.

V gene TRBV7-7 combines with J gene TRBJ2-1; possibly TRBD1 or TRBD2 for D (7 bases each). Input material: blood. This TCR came from a young woman with Graves' hyperthyroidism. The DNA for the CDR3 is TGTGCTAGCAGCTTAGGCACAGGGAGGGGGCACAATGAGCAGTTCTTC. Amino acid sequence: CASSLGTGRGHNEQFF.